This T cell receptor (beta chain) was identified during a study of blood T cell repertoires in COVID-19. Study-level background: Some COVID-19 samples were acute and others convalescent; all came from the United States, Italy and Spain. PBMCs, B-cell-depleted T cells, or T cells were the source of the cDNA or gDNA that made up the material.

This clone was counted a few times. Mismatch with germline at one junction end may stem from a read error. The CDR3 consists of 11 residues. Looked up from germline, CDR1 is SEHNR and CDR2 is FQNEAQ (reference sequence). As originally analysed: It was from reference gene primer amplification that nucleated cell counts were estimated. Data came from immunoSEQ multiplex PCR; TCRdb stores just in-frame clones and leaves some out. That table furnishes V, J and clone size, whereas the DNA furnished D and trimming. The repertoire includes approximately 43,000 clones, around 80% of them detected once, and roughly 38% sits in the top ten.

The gene calls are TRBV7-9 and TRBJ2-5; TRBD2 might be the D (5 bases). This TCR was recovered from a man aged 40-49 years with active or convalescent COVID-19. Input material: peripheral blood. CDR3 in DNA: TGTGCCAGCAGCACGGGTGCTCGGCGGGACTTC. Protein sequence: CASSTGARRDF.